A selection of T cell receptor beta chains follows, all from one sample in a study of OX40 agonist ivuxolimab in advanced cancers. This table comes from immunoSEQ multiplex PCR, and its TCRdb copy is limited to in-frame clones, with some not included. The table has tens of thousands of clones, roughly 90% seen once. The material was CD4+ or CD8+ T cells sorted from blood, obtained in a trial of the OX40 agonist ivuxolimab. These TCRs come from an adult with an advanced solid tumor such as melanoma, head and neck, liver or kidney cancer. CDR3s include the opening cysteine and the closing phenylalanine or tryptophan.

j_call v_call cdr3_aa
TRBJ2-5 TRBV11-2 CASSLILGLGGETQYF
TRBJ1-2 TRBV7-9 CASSPDGPYGYTF
TRBJ1-1 TRBV11-2 CASSFRGGNTEAFF
TRBJ1-6 TRBV5-8 CASSLVTGLNSPLHF
TRBJ2-1 TRBV4-3 CASSQGSRDRSYNEQFF
TRBJ2-5 TRBV2 CASRPRRGGRVGEETQYF
TRBJ2-1 TRBV5-6 CASSSDTSPSTYNEQFF
TRBJ2-1 TRBV10-3 CAISELENNEQFF
TRBJ1-3 TRBV13 CASSLGSGRGNTIYF
TRBJ2-1 TRBV29-1 CSVEDTGSYNEQFF
TRBJ2-7 TRBV7-9 CASSLGQGSLEQYF
TRBJ1-2 TRBV7-2 CASSLEQVNYGYTF
TRBJ2-2 TRBV7-6 CASSLPGNSGDMNTGELFF
TRBJ2-7 TRBV5-4 CASSLTSAAYEQYF